The 20 T cell receptor beta chains below all came from one sample that was sequenced in a study of blood T cell repertoires in COVID-19. The method was immunoSEQ multiplex PCR; TCRdb's version includes in-frame clones alone and lacks a portion of them. The sample yields 150,000 to 200,000 clones, 75% to 90% seen once. The sample comprised peripheral blood. The origin of the receptors is a woman between 65 and 79 years old with COVID-19, enrolled during active disease.

The rearrangement links TRBV19 to TRBJ2-1; TRBD1 aligns across 8 bases. The trim removed 3 bases at V and 4 bases at J, leaving 2 bases unmatched. CDR1 is LNHDA, CDR2 SQIVND, per germline (reference sequence). The CDR3 is 14 residues long. CDR3 DNA: TGTGCCAGTAGTATTGGACAGGGTTACAATGAGCAGTTCTTC. This codes for CASSIGQGYNEQFF.

The chain is built from TRBV19 and TRBJ2-3, with D possibly TRBD2 on 7 matching bases. The CDR3 is 15 amino acids. CDR1 and CDR2 from the germline V gene are LNHDA and SQIVND (reference sequence). V was trimmed by 5 bases and J by 8 bases, leaving 20 bases between them. This chain's CDR3 is CASSEVGGPGVTQYF. CDR3 bases: TGTGCCAGTAGTGAGGTGGGAGGGCCAGGGGTTACGCAGTATTTT.

This clone was detected only once. This chain's CDR3 is CASSDRDRGTKETQYF. The CDR3 DNA reads TGTGCCAGCAGCGACCGGGACAGGGGGACCAAAGAGACCCAGTACTTC. The rearrangement links TRBV11-3 to TRBJ2-5, with TRBD1 matching 11 bases. Germline values: CDR1 SGHNT, CDR2 YENEEA. The CDR3 consists of 16 residues. Unmatched junction bases numbered 8, after V lost 5 bases and J lost 3 bases.

Only a few counts were recorded for this clone. The rearrangement uses TRBV7-9 and TRBJ1-4; a weak D match, TRBD1 (6 bases). The germline V and J ends were trimmed by 9 bases and 7 bases, with 12 bases remaining between them. Per germline, CDR1 SEHNR and CDR2 FQNEAQ (reference sequence). The CDR3 loop spans 12 amino acids. The CDR3 coding sequence is TGTGCCAGTAACAGGGTCGGTGAAAAACTGTTTTTT. This translates into CASNRVGEKLFF.

This chain uses TRBV19 with TRBJ2-2; the D is unclear. Germline loops: CDR1 LNHDA, CDR2 SQIVND (reference sequence). The V end lost 3 bases, the J end lost 6 bases, and 11 bases lay between the germline ends. The CDR3 runs 14 residues. As DNA, the CDR3 is TGTGCCAGTAGTATGGCGGATCAACCCGGGGAGCTGTTTTTT. Its protein is CASSMADQPGELFF.

The chain joins TRBV28 to TRBJ2-7; 12 nucleotides align to TRBD2. CDR1 and CDR2 from the germline V gene are MDHEN and SYDVKM. V lost 2 bases, J lost 0 bases, and 14 bases stayed unmatched. The CDR3 totals 20 residues. The CDR3 region is CASSLRWGLAGGRSSYEQYF. In DNA, the CDR3 is TGTGCCAGCAGTTTACGCTGGGGCCTAGCGGGAGGGCGGAGCTCCTACGAGCAGTACTTC.

The chain uses TRBV7-2 and TRBJ1-2, with D perhaps matching TRBD1 (6 bases). CDR3 length equals 15 residues. The germline gives CDR1 SGHTA, CDR2 FQGNSA. V shed 1 base and J shed 2 bases, with 11 bases lying between them. The CDR3 sequence: CASSLVPGVNYGYTF. The CDR3 DNA is TGTGCCAGCAGCTTAGTCCCAGGGGTAAACTATGGCTACACCTTC.

Points on this clone: The junction and the germline gene differ at one end; a read error may be behind it. V usage is TRBV6-1 and J usage is TRBJ2-7; TRBD1 is a possible D gene (6 bases). CDR1 and CDR2 from the germline V gene are MNHNS and SASEGT. The CDR3 is 14 amino acids. The CDR3: CASREGTSRYEQYF. CDR3 nucleotide sequence: TGTGCCAGCAGGGAAGGGACATCACGCTACGAGCAGTACTTC.

CDR3 DNA sequence: TGTGCCAGCGCGGGCGGGTCGAGGACGAATGAGCAGTTCTTC. Amino acid sequence: CASAGGSRTNEQFF. The chain employs TRBV28 and TRBJ2-1; the D gene is possibly TRBD2 (5 bases). The V and J ends lost 8 bases and 7 bases respectively, with 18 bases between them. CDR3 size: 14 residues. Germline lookup yields CDR1 MDHEN and CDR2 SYDVKM.

This chain uses TRBV7-2 with TRBJ2-5, with TRBD1 matching over 9 bases. Looked up from germline, CDR1 is SGHTA and CDR2 is FQGNSA. V was clipped by 2 bases and J by 5 bases; unmatched bases: 6. CDR3 length: 15 residues. The CDR3 DNA sequence: TGTGCCAGCAGCTTAAATACAGGGGGCAGGGAGACCCAGTACTTC. This codes for CASSLNTGGRETQYF.

The chain employs TRBV3-1 (or the pseudogene TRBV3-2) and TRBJ2-5; 9 bases fit TRBD1. Trimming removed 8 bases from V and 0 bases from J; junction bases left unmatched: 7. Germline V gene sequence: CDR1 LGHDT, CDR2 YNNKEL (reference sequence). There are 15 residues in the CDR3. The CDR3 spells CASRPGQGNQETQYF. CDR3 in DNA: TGTGCCAGCCGACCGGGACAGGGTAACCAAGAGACCCAGTACTTC.

This clone was counted only a few times. CDR3 protein: CASSQDLNSPLHF. CDR3 nucleotides: TGTGCCAGCTCTCAGGATCTTAATTCACCCCTCCACTTT. The chain couples TRBV18 to TRBJ1-6; D is unresolved. The CDR3 has 13 amino acids. V was cut by 6 bases and J by 6 bases, with 9 bases left in between. Germline V gene data show CDR1 as KGHSH and CDR2 as LQKENI. The complete variable domain, with remaining parts taken from reference TRBV18 and TRBJ1-6, reads NAGVMQNPRHLVRRRGQEARLRCSPMKGHSHVYWYRQLPEEGLKFMVYLQKENIIDESGMPKERFSAEFPKEGPSILRIQQVVRGDSAAYFCASSQDLNSPLHFGNGTRLTVT.

V gene TRBV28 combines with J gene TRBJ2-3, with D maybe TRBD2 (5 bases). Germline-derived CDR1 and CDR2 are MDHEN and SYDVKM. CDR3 length: 14 residues. Trimming shortened V by 2 bases and J by 9 bases, and 15 bases separated the two germline ends. This CDR3 is CASSLEGLLRTQYF. Written as DNA, the CDR3 is TGTGCCAGCAGTTTAGAGGGCCTGTTAAGGACGCAGTATTTT.

The chain carries TRBV21-1 and TRBJ1-2; the table calls TRBD1, which could not be checked here. TRBV21-1 is a known pseudogene. This CDR3 is built from 14 residues. The CDR3: CASSKSDRNYGYTF. For the CDR3, the DNA is TGTGCCAGCAGCAAATCGGACAGGAACTATGGCTACACCTTC.

The chain couples TRBV2 to TRBJ1-5, with 7 bases that match TRBD1. The germline V gene encodes CDR1 SNHLY and CDR2 FYNNEI. The CDR3 has 15 residues. V was pared by 5 bases and J by 1 base, with 5 bases of the junction left unmatched. The CDR3 DNA sequence: TGTGCCAGCAGTCGACAGGGCCCCAGCAATCAGCCCCAGCATTTT. Residues: CASSRQGPSNQPQHF.

The rearrangement joins TRBV6-5 to TRBJ1-2; weak D call: TRBD1 (6 bases). With 7 bases removed from V and 4 bases from J, the gap between germline ends came to 13 bases. The CDR3 covers 13 residues. CDR1 is MNHEY, CDR2 SVGAGI, per germline. The CDR3 loop reads CASKLSGAYGYTF. DNA for the CDR3: TGTGCCAGCAAACTGTCAGGGGCCTATGGCTACACCTTC.

CDR3 sequence: CASSFGDGKNNEQFF. The CDR3 region has the DNA TGTGCCAGCAGCTTCGGGGATGGGAAAAACAATGAGCAGTTCTTC. The chain uses TRBV11-2 and TRBJ2-1, with D tentatively TRBD2 (5 bases). The V end lost 3 bases, the J end lost 5 bases, and 14 bases lay between the germline ends. Germline V CDR1 and CDR2: SGHAT, FQNNGV. The CDR3 totals 15 residues.

This clone was counted only a few times. This chain joins TRBV2 and TRBJ2-7; 8 bases line up with TRBD1. The CDR3 has 14 amino acids. J was trimmed by 4 bases and V by 8 bases; bases with no gene match: 10. In germline, CDR1 is SNHLY, CDR2 FYNNEI. CDR3 DNA: TGTGCCAGCCGAAATGACTGGACAGGGTACGAGCAGTACTTC. This gives the protein CASRNDWTGYEQYF.

V gene TRBV10-3 combines with J gene TRBJ1-6; 8 bases match TRBD1. V trimming: 0 bases; J trimming: 13 bases; junction bases outside the gene matches: 8. CDR1 and CDR2 from the germline V gene are ENHRY and SYGVKD. The CDR3 runs 15 residues. The CDR3 protein is CAISESQGQGIPLHF. As DNA, the CDR3 is TGTGCCATCAGTGAGTCTCAAGGACAGGGAATCCCCCTCCACTTT.

The genes are TRBV4-1 and TRBJ1-4; TRBD1 aligns across 8 bases. The germline CDR1 and CDR2 sequences are MGHRA and YSYEKL. This CDR3 spans 16 amino acids. The J segment lost 8 bases and the V segment lost 1 base, leaving 9 bases of the junction unmatched. CDR3 region: CASSQVAMDRDEKLFF. As DNA, the CDR3 is TGCGCCAGCAGCCAAGTGGCGATGGACAGGGACGAAAAACTGTTTTTT.